This T cell receptor beta chain came from a study of shared clonotypes between healthy human individuals. On the study more broadly: The cohort had two women and three men, ages 18 to 49.

TCRdb keeps only in-frame clones here, not all; method: immunoSEQ multiplex PCR. The profile covers around 550,000 clones, with about 95% appearing a single time and around 0.11% taken by the ten largest. From germline, CDR1 is MNHEY and CDR2 SMNVEV (reference sequence). J lost 10 bases, V lost 2 bases, and 11 bases had no gene match. This CDR3 is built from 17 residues. CD45RO-negative CD8 cells positively selected for CCR7 made up the naive population, which excluded terminally differentiated effector memory CD45RA+ cells. The rearrangement links TRBV27 to TRBJ2-1, with TRBD2 matching over 13 bases. The specimen sequenced was naive CD8+ T cells sorted from blood. The TCR was taken from a woman in her 30s in good health. This CDR3 is CASSLGGLAGRVEEQFF. The CDR3 nucleotides read TGTGCCAGCAGTTTAGGGGGACTAGCGGGAAGAGTGGAAGAGCAGTTCTTC.